The T cell receptor beta chain described here comes from a study of cytomegalovirus exposure and HLA in healthy donors. Study-level results: TCR beta V- and J-gene trimming was later associated with a missense DCLRE1C variant. Whilst most TCR sequences proved rare, a subset of public TCRs occurred across many donors. Some TCR beta chains (around 180 of them) were listed as cytomegalovirus-associated.

To note about this clone: Its antigen is still unknown.

Primers for the PCR totalled 60 Vbeta and 13 Jbeta. Some clones are missing from TCRdb's copy, which holds only in-frame ones; the method was immunoSEQ multiplex PCR. This sample carries under 200,000 clones, 80% of them seen once, and the ten largest clones take more than 5%. Germline CDR1 MNHNS, CDR2 SASEGT. This CDR3 comprises 13 residues. The V and J ends lost 6 bases and 4 bases respectively, with 12 bases between them. V and J are TRBV6-1 and TRBJ1-2; D is perhaps TRBD1 (6 bases). The specimen was PBMCs. This receptor was identified in a man aged 35-49 years in good health and CMV-seronegative. This CDR3 reads CASRGTGSYGYTF. The CDR3 DNA reads TGTGCCAGCAGGGGAACAGGGTCCTATGGCTACACCTTC.